The 6 T cell receptor beta chains reported below all come from one sample, sequenced in a study of early T cells in non-severe SARS-CoV-2 infection. One entry per CDR3 protein, called by TCRdb with MiXCR from the 5' RACE reads. The table records around 33,000 distinct CDR3 sequences, over 6.5% of them present only once. Sequencing was carried out using whole blood. Receptors originate from an adult who was a healthcare worker with PCR-confirmed SARS-CoV-2 infection or an uninfected control (not recorded which).

The rearrangement joins TRBV7-9 to TRBJ2-3; D is possibly TRBD2 (6 bases). Trimming took off 5 bases at V and 5 bases at J, with 14 bases between the two ends. Germline-derived CDR1 and CDR2 are SEHNR and FQNEAQ (reference sequence). The CDR3 is 14 residues long. CDR3 sequence: CASSEPSERDTQYF. In nucleotides, the CDR3 is TGTGCCAGCAGCGAGCCTAGCGAGAGAGATACGCAGTATTTT.

This clonotype was recorded at least ten times. This chain links TRBV7-3 with TRBJ2-1, with D possibly TRBD1 on 5 matching bases. The CDR3 has 16 amino acids. V lost 1 base, J lost 5 bases, and 15 bases lay in between. Per germline, CDR1 SGHTA and CDR2 FQGTGA. CDR3 coding DNA: TGTGCCAGCAGCTTAAATGGGGCATCCGGACACAATGAGCAGTTCTTC. This sequence encodes CASSLNGASGHNEQFF.

This rearrangement joins TRBV28 to TRBJ2-7, with 7 bases aligning to TRBD1. Unmatched junction bases numbered 4, after V lost 0 bases and J lost 5 bases. The CDR3 runs to 14 residues. CDR1 is MDHEN, CDR2 SYDVKM, per germline. The CDR3 region has the DNA TGTGCCAGCAGTTTATGGCAAGGGGGCGACGAGCAGTACTTC. Its translation: CASSLWQGGDEQYF.

This clonotype occurred many times. The chain carries TRBV5-1 and TRBJ1-1; possibly TRBD1 for D (5 bases). This CDR3 region has 17 residues. Germline CDR1 is SGHRS and CDR2 is YFSETQ. Deletions cut 4 bases from V and 1 base from J, with 20 bases between. CDR3 sequence: CASSPPAGAIGNTEAFF. As DNA, the CDR3 is TGCGCCAGCAGCCCACCTGCTGGGGCTATAGGGAACACTGAAGCTTTCTTT.

This clonotype was found many times. The V call is TRBV20-1, the J call TRBJ2-2, with 9 bases that match TRBD2. Germline values: CDR1 DFQATT, CDR2 SNEGSKA (reference sequence). The CDR3 runs 17 residues. The V gene end was trimmed by 3 bases and the J gene end by 1 base; junction bases not matched to a gene: 9. In nucleotides, the CDR3 is TGCAGTGCTAGCCCCCTGGGGCGGGAGGGGAACACCGGGGAGCTGTTTTTT. Translating gives CSASPLGREGNTGELFF.

This clonotype was counted many times. The chain has TRBV4-1 and TRBJ1-1; D is ambiguous. Germline V gene sequence: CDR1 MGHRA, CDR2 YSYEKL. The CDR3 length is 15 residues. Between the trimmed V and J ends, which lost 6 bases and 4 bases, there was a span of 18 bases. The CDR3 DNA follows: TGCGCCAGCAGTTCGACGGTACGTTTAGGCACTGAAGCTTTCTTT. Translation: CASSSTVRLGTEAFF.